These 27 T cell receptor beta chains came from one sample sequenced in a study of blood T cell repertoires in COVID-19. Using immunoSEQ multiplex PCR, the repertoire was profiled, and TCRdb retains in-frame clones only, with some absent. Counted here are 150,000 to 200,000 clones, roughly 90% occurring once; the ten biggest clones make up approximately 7.6%. Source material: PBMCs or T cells enriched from blood (not recorded which). All receptors come from a young woman who had recovered from COVID-19.

The chain couples TRBV6-6 to TRBJ2-2; 8 positions agree with TRBD2. The J segment lost 3 bases and the V segment lost 7 bases, leaving 10 bases of the junction unmatched. CDR1 and CDR2 from the germline V gene are MNHNY and SVGAGI (reference sequence). The CDR3 is 16 residues long. CDR3 bases: TGTGCCAGCAAACCACCCGGGACTAGGGACACCGGGGAGCTGTTTTTT. It is translated as CASKPPGTRDTGELFF.

This sequence joins TRBV20-1 and TRBJ2-1, with D unclear. The germline gives CDR1 DFQATT, CDR2 SNEGSKA (reference sequence). This CDR3 region has 12 residues. V lost 3 bases, J lost 4 bases, and 7 bases lay in between. Here the CDR3 DNA reads TGCAGTGCTAGTCGCCAGTACAATGAGCAGTTCTTC. It codes for CSASRQYNEQFF.

This clone was detected only once. The chain is built from TRBV3-1 (or the pseudogene TRBV3-2) and TRBJ1-2, with a weak D call TRBD1 (6 bases). Germline CDR1 LGHDT, CDR2 YNNKEL (reference sequence). The CDR3 totals 18 residues. V was clipped by 5 bases and J by 3 bases, with 25 bases between them. The CDR3 here is CASSAGGRVGFGDYGYTF. CDR3 bases: TGTGCCAGCAGCGCCGGGGGGCGGGTAGGATTCGGGGACTATGGCTACACCTTC.

CDR3: CASSTPRGTEAFF. The DNA of the CDR3 is TGTGCCAGCAGCACACCCAGGGGCACTGAAGCTTTCTTT. The chain links TRBV7-2 to TRBJ1-1; TRBD1 might be the D (6 bases). The ends were cut back, 5 bases at V and 4 bases at J, with 11 bases in the middle. Germline V CDR1 and CDR2: SGHTA, FQGNSA. The CDR3 sequence is 13 residues long.

The chain links TRBV27 to TRBJ1-2; D not certain. Trimming shortened V by 4 bases and J by 2 bases, and 8 bases separated the two germline ends. CDR1 MNHEY and CDR2 SMNVEV come from the germline V gene (reference sequence). The CDR3 totals 13 residues. In nucleotides, the CDR3 is TGTGCCAGCAGTTCTTCAGGCAACTATGGCTACACCTTC. Amino acids: CASSSSGNYGYTF.

The chain is built from TRBV6-5 and TRBJ1-6; maybe TRBD1 (5 bases). Germline V gene data show CDR1 as MNHEY and CDR2 as SVGAGI. The V end lost 6 bases, the J end lost 5 bases, and 11 bases lay between the germline ends. The CDR3 is made up of 14 amino acids. This CDR3 is CASRRDSDNSPLHF. The CDR3, as DNA: TGTGCCAGCAGACGAGACAGCGATAATTCACCCCTCCACTTT.

V is TRBV7-9 and J is TRBJ1-4; D possibly corresponds to TRBD1 (5 bases). The germline V gene has CDR1 SEHNR and CDR2 FQNEAQ (reference sequence). The V end lost 7 bases, the J end lost 5 bases, and 14 bases lay between the germline ends. The CDR3 runs 14 residues. This chain's CDR3 is CASTLGRGNEKLFF. In nucleotides, the CDR3 is TGTGCCAGCACCCTAGGACGGGGGAATGAAAAACTGTTTTTT.

The table lists this clone with a count of one. V is TRBV29-1 and J is TRBJ2-6, with D possibly TRBD1 on 5 matching bases. Germline V CDR1 and CDR2: SQVTM, ANQGSEA. Deletions cut 6 bases from V and 1 base from J, with 10 bases between. CDR3 size: 14 residues. The CDR3 region is CSVGRSSGANVLTF. CDR3 in DNA: TGCAGCGTGGGGCGCTCGTCTGGGGCCAACGTCCTGACTTTC.

The gene calls are TRBV5-1 and TRBJ1-2, with D tentatively TRBD1 (6 bases). The CDR3 extends over 13 amino acids. Germline V gene sequence: CDR1 SGHRS, CDR2 YFSETQ. The V end lost 4 bases, the J end lost 4 bases, and 11 bases lay between the germline ends. The CDR3 is CASSLGARYGYTF. The CDR3 DNA follows: TGCGCCAGCAGCCTGGGGGCCCGCTATGGCTACACCTTC.

This sequence joins TRBV11-2 and TRBJ2-7; D may be TRBD1 (5 bases). The V and J ends lost 1 base and 0 bases respectively, with 13 bases between them. Germline V gene lookup returns CDR1 SGHAT and CDR2 FQNNGV. The CDR3 runs to 16 residues. CDR3 DNA: TGTGCCAGCAGCTTAGTGGGGCTCCACGGCTCCTACGAGCAGTACTTC. This codes for CASSLVGLHGSYEQYF.

The chain recombines TRBV5-6 with TRBJ1-2, with D perhaps matching TRBD1 (5 bases). V dropped 0 bases and J dropped 3 bases, with 9 bases sitting between them. The CDR3 is 14 residues long. Germline V gene lookup returns CDR1 SGHDT and CDR2 YYEEEE. This chain's CDR3 is CASSLGGGYYGYTF. In DNA, the CDR3 is TGTGCCAGCAGCTTGGGCGGGGGATACTATGGCTACACCTTC.

The chain joins TRBV28 to TRBJ2-3, with TRBD1 matching over 10 bases. After removal of 2 bases from V and 1 base from J, the junction contained 9 bases not matched to a gene. The CDR3 has 18 amino acids. The germline V gene encodes CDR1 MDHEN and CDR2 SYDVKM. CDR3 protein: CASSLTFRTGGGTDTQYF. The DNA for the CDR3 is TGTGCCAGCAGTTTAACCTTCCGGACAGGGGGGGGCACAGATACGCAGTATTTT.

V gene TRBV5-1 combines with J gene TRBJ1-2; no reliable D call. The CDR3 is 17 amino acids. V lost 0 bases to trimming and J lost 0 bases, with 15 bases between them. Germline CDR1 and CDR2: SGHRS and YFSETQ. The CDR3 sequence: CASSLGTTWGSNYGYTF. The CDR3 nucleotides read TGCGCCAGCAGCTTGGGGACTACCTGGGGTTCTAACTATGGCTACACCTTC.

This rearrangement joins TRBV5-4 to TRBJ2-5, with a tentative D call TRBD1 (5 bases). Deletions cut 3 bases from V and 1 base from J, with 10 bases between. Germline-derived CDR1 and CDR2 are SGHNT and YYREEE (reference sequence). The CDR3 length is 14 residues. This chain's CDR3 is CASSSTGTQETQYF. In DNA form, the CDR3 reads TGTGCCAGCAGCTCTACAGGTACCCAAGAGACCCAGTACTTC.

The V and J genes are TRBV3-1 (or the pseudogene TRBV3-2) and TRBJ1-2; no clear D gene. The CDR3 totals 14 residues. The V end lost 1 base, the J end lost 5 bases, and 11 bases lay between the germline ends. CDR1 is LGHDT and CDR2 is YNNKEL in the germline V gene (reference sequence). This CDR3 is CASSQGPDFYGYTF. The CDR3 nucleotides read TGTGCCAGCAGCCAAGGGCCGGACTTTTATGGCTACACCTTC.

The chain is built from TRBV6-5 and TRBJ1-5; D possibly corresponds to TRBD1 (6 bases). CDR1 and CDR2 from the germline V gene are MNHEY and SVGAGI. Trimming stripped 7 bases from V and 6 bases from J, with 19 bases between. The CDR3 totals 15 residues. As DNA, the CDR3 is TGTGCCAGCACGAGCTCGAGGGGGTTAGGTCAGCCCCAGCATTTT. Translating it yields CASTSSRGLGQPQHF.

The chain carries TRBV29-1 and TRBJ2-1; a possible D gene is TRBD2 (6 bases). The CDR3 extends over 14 amino acids. V was shortened by 7 bases and J by 10 bases, with 23 bases between the two germline ends. Looked up from germline, CDR1 is SQVTM and CDR2 is ANQGSEA. The CDR3 is CSGWVLASKGEQFF. In DNA form, the CDR3 reads TGCAGCGGTTGGGTACTAGCATCCAAGGGGGAGCAGTTCTTC.

The V gene is TRBV4-2, the J gene TRBJ2-3; 11 bases are a match to TRBD2. The CDR3 covers 17 residues. The junction had 12 bases not matched to a gene; V was cut back by 4 bases and J by 6 bases. Per germline, CDR1 LGHNA and CDR2 YNFKEQ. The CDR3, as DNA: TGTGCCAGCAGCCCAACCACTAGCGGGGGAGCGGTGGATACGCAGTATTTT. It encodes CASSPTTSGGAVDTQYF.

The table lists this clone with a few counts. The CDR3 is CASSITGAEEKLFF. For the CDR3, the DNA is TGTGCCAGTAGTATTACAGGGGCAGAGGAAAAACTGTTTTTT. The chain uses TRBV19 and TRBJ1-4; 7 bases agree with TRBD1. Germline CDR1 is LNHDA and CDR2 is SQIVND (reference sequence). V gave up 3 bases and J gave up 8 bases; unmatched junction bases: 6. The CDR3 spans 14 residues. Full variable domain (rest looked up from reference TRBV19 and TRBJ1-4): DGGITQSPKYLFRKEGQNVTLSCEQNLNHDAMYWYRQDPGQGLRLIYYSQIVNDFQKGDIAEGYSVSREKKESFPLTVTSAQKNPTAFYLCASSITGAEEKLFFGSGTQLSVL.

V is TRBV28 and J is TRBJ2-7, with TRBD2 matching 8 bases. The CDR3 length is 16 residues. Trimming took 0 bases from V and 0 from J; bases not matched to a gene: 4. CDR1 is MDHEN, CDR2 SYDVKM, per germline. CDR3 region: CASSLWAGTSSYEQYF. The DNA of the CDR3 is TGTGCCAGCAGTTTATGGGCGGGGACTAGCTCCTACGAGCAGTACTTC.

The V call is TRBV5-6, the J call TRBJ2-7; 10 bases match TRBD1. Germline loops: CDR1 SGHDT, CDR2 YYEEEE. The V and J ends lost 0 bases and 3 bases, in that order; junction bases with no gene match: 3. The CDR3 sequence is 15 residues long. CDR3 coding DNA: TGTGCCAGCAGCTTGGGGACAGGGGGGATCTACGAGCAGTACTTC. Translating gives CASSLGTGGIYEQYF.

This chain uses TRBV2 with TRBJ1-1; D is possibly TRBD1 (6 bases). The CDR3 is 15 residues long. The V gene's germline CDR1 is SNHLY and CDR2 FYNNEI. Trimming cost V 6 bases and J 2 bases, with 16 bases left between them. The CDR3: CASRPGMGANTEAFF. The CDR3 coding sequence is TGTGCCAGCAGGCCAGGGATGGGGGCTAACACTGAAGCTTTCTTT.

The genes are TRBV11-2 and TRBJ1-3; weak D call: TRBD1 (5 bases). The V end lost 8 bases, the J end lost 4 bases, and 21 bases lay between the germline ends. CDR3 length: 16 residues. The germline CDR1 and CDR2 sequences are SGHAT and FQNNGV. The CDR3 DNA sequence: TGTGCCAGCCTGGGAGGGACCGGAGAGACGGGAAACACCATATATTTT. Its protein product is CASLGGTGETGNTIYF.

The chain combines TRBV5-1 with TRBJ2-1; a weak D match, TRBD1 (5 bases). The V gene lost 2 bases and the J gene lost 7 bases, with 13 bases spanning the gap. This CDR3 has 14 residues. Germline V lookup: CDR1 SGHRS, CDR2 YFSETQ. The DNA for the CDR3 is TGCGCCAGCAGCTTCTATAGGCAGGGTAATGAGCAGTTCTTC. Translation gives CASSFYRQGNEQFF.

This chain connects TRBV10-1 to TRBJ1-2; tentatively, D is TRBD1 (6 bases). Trimming took 4 bases from V and 3 from J, leaving 15 bases between them. Germline loops: CDR1 WNHNN, CDR2 SYGVQD (reference sequence). This CDR3 region has 15 residues. DNA of the CDR3: TGCGCCAGCAGTGGGCTATCGGGGGGGCACTATGGCTACACCTTC. This encodes CASSGLSGGHYGYTF.

This chain connects TRBV7-2 to TRBJ1-3; D gene ambiguous. V was cut by 5 bases and J by 0 bases, with 14 bases left in between. The CDR3 totals 16 residues. Germline-derived CDR1 and CDR2 are SGHTA and FQGNSA. This CDR3 reads CASSPANRDSGNTIYF. In DNA form, the CDR3 reads TGTGCCAGCAGCCCTGCGAACCGGGACTCTGGAAACACCATATATTTT.

The chain is built from TRBV7-6 and TRBJ2-7, with 13 bases fitting TRBD2. CDR3 length: 15 amino acids. V lost 5 bases, J lost 5 bases, and 6 bases stayed unmatched. Germline CDR1 SGHVS, CDR2 FNYEAQ. This CDR3 reads CASSQLAGGLNEQYF. Written as DNA, the CDR3 is TGTGCCAGCAGCCAACTAGCGGGGGGGCTGAACGAGCAGTACTTC. Full variable domain (missing parts from reference TRBV7-6 and TRBJ2-7): GAGVSQSPRYKVTKRGQDVALRCDPISGHVSLYWYRQALGQGPEFLTYFNYEAQQDKSGLPNDRFSAERPEGSISTLTIQRTEQRDSAMYRCASSQLAGGLNEQYFGPGTRLTVT.